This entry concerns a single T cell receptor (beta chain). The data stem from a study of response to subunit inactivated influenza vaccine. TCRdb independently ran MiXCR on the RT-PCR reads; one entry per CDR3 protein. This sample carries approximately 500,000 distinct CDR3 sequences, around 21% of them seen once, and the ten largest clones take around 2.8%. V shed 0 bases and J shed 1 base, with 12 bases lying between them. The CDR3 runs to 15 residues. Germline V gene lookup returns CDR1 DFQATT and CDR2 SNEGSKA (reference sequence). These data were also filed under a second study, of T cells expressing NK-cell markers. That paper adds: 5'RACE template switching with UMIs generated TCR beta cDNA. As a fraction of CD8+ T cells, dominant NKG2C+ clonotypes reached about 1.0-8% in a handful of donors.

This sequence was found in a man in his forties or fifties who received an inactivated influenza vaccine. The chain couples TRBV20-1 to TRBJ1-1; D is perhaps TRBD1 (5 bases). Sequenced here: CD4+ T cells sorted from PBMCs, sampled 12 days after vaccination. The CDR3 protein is CSAREGGGSNTEAFF. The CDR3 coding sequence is TGCAGTGCTAGAGAGGGGGGTGGATCGAACACTGAAGCTTTCTTT.